Following are 18 T cell receptor beta chains from one sample sequenced in a study of T cell changes during pregnancy in multiple sclerosis. The method was immunoSEQ multiplex PCR; TCRdb's version includes in-frame clones alone and lacks a portion of them. Of some 38,000 clones listed, approximately 89% are singletons. The source material was CD4+ T cells from peripheral blood mononuclear cells, sampled in the second trimester of pregnancy. The receptors derive from a female donor in good health, enrolled as a control in a pregnancy study.

This clone was seen once. The gene calls are TRBV2 and TRBJ2-3; D possibly corresponds to TRBD2 (7 bases). The V gene's germline CDR1 is SNHLY and CDR2 FYNNEI. The CDR3 covers 17 residues. The ends were cut back, 5 bases at V and 2 bases at J, with 20 bases in the middle. CDR3 in DNA: TGTGCCAGCAGTCGGGGGGCCCAACTATCCCTCACAGATACGCAGTATTTT. As protein: CASSRGAQLSLTDTQYF. Together with reference TRBV2 and TRBJ2-3, the CDR3 gives the full variable domain: EPEVTQTPSHQVTQMGQEVILRCVPISNHLYFYWYRQILGQKVEFLVSFYNNEISEKSEIFDDQFSVERPDGSNFTLKIRSTKLEDSAMYFCASSRGAQLSLTDTQYFGPGTRLTVL.

A word on this clone: Other DNA sequences in this sample translate to the same CDR3. The J gene is TRBJ1-6, the V gene TRBV7-2; D remains ambiguous. The CDR3 has 15 amino acids. CDR1 is SGHTA, CDR2 FQGNSA, per germline. The germline V and J ends were trimmed by 1 base and 6 bases, with 10 bases remaining between them. The DNA of the CDR3 is TGTGCCAGCAGCTTAGACCCAGGCCCTAATTCACCCCTCCACTTT. Its protein is CASSLDPGPNSPLHF.

This chain joins TRBV11-3 and TRBJ1-1; TRBD1 aligns across 7 bases. The CDR3 spans 13 residues. Germline V gives CDR1 SGHNT, CDR2 YENEEA. The V gene end was trimmed by 4 bases and the J gene end by 7 bases; junction bases not matched to a gene: 6. CDR3 coding DNA: TGTGCCAGCAGCTCTAGCACAGGGGTTGAAGCTTTCTTT. Residues: CASSSSTGVEAFF.

The rearrangement links TRBV6-6 to TRBJ2-2, with 7 bases matching TRBD1. Trimming cost V 4 bases and J 7 bases; bases outside gene matches: 6. The germline gives CDR1 MNHNY, CDR2 SVGAGI (reference sequence). The CDR3 has 14 residues. The CDR3, as DNA: TGTGCCAGCAGTTCGAGGGGGCAGGTCGGGGAGCTGTTTTTT. The encoded protein is CASSSRGQVGELFF.

The chain has TRBV30 and TRBJ1-2; the D gene is possibly TRBD1 (5 bases). CDR1 and CDR2 (germline): GTSNPN, SVGIG (reference sequence). V was pared by 1 base and J by 4 bases, with 7 bases between. This CDR3 has 12 residues. CDR3 DNA: TGTGCCTGGAGTGCCCAGGGCTATGGCTACACCTTC. It encodes CAWSAQGYGYTF.

The V gene is TRBV25-1, the J gene TRBJ2-4; tentatively, D is TRBD2 (5 bases). The CDR3 spans 16 residues. Germline V gene lookup returns CDR1 MGHDK and CDR2 SYGVNS. V lost 4 bases and J 0 bases, leaving 13 bases between the germline ends. The CDR3 sequence is CASSGTLTVAKNIQYF. In DNA, the CDR3 is TGTGCCAGCAGTGGGACTCTAACCGTAGCCAAAAACATTCAGTACTTC.

This chain uses TRBV2 with TRBJ1-1; D remains ambiguous. V was clipped by 8 bases and J by 5 bases, with 12 bases between them. The length of the CDR3 is 12 residues. Germline V gene data show CDR1 as SNHLY and CDR2 as FYNNEI. The DNA of the CDR3 is TGTGCCAGCGGAAGGGAGGTGACTGAAGCTTTCTTT. Residues: CASGREVTEAFF.

This sequence joins TRBV27 and TRBJ1-5; D is unresolved. CDR1 and CDR2 (germline): MNHEY, SMNVEV (reference sequence). The CDR3 is 17 residues long. Trimming left V 5 bases short and J 3 bases short, with 20 bases between. CDR3 coding DNA: TGTGCCAGCAGTAGGACTGACAAGGCAGGCCTCAATCAGCCCCAGCATTTT. Protein sequence: CASSRTDKAGLNQPQHF.

The rearrangement uses TRBV18 and TRBJ1-1; a weak D match, TRBD1 (5 bases). V lost 3 bases to trimming and J lost 1 base, with 12 bases between them. This CDR3 has 15 amino acids. Per germline, CDR1 KGHSH and CDR2 LQKENI. CDR3 sequence reads: CASSPSTAPNTEAFF. Here the CDR3 DNA reads TGTGCCAGCTCACCCTCGACAGCCCCGAACACTGAAGCTTTCTTT.

This sequence joins TRBV7-2 and TRBJ2-1, with D possibly TRBD2 on 6 matching bases. The CDR3 sequence is 16 residues long. Between the trimmed V and J ends, which lost 8 bases and 2 bases, there was a span of 19 bases. Germline-derived CDR1 and CDR2 are SGHTA and FQGNSA. CDR3: CASGRRGLIPYNEQFF. CDR3 bases: TGTGCCAGCGGTAGGCGGGGCCTCATTCCCTACAATGAGCAGTTCTTC. The entire variable domain, with the rest obtained from reference TRBV7-2 and TRBJ2-1, is as follows: GAGVSQSPSNKVTEKGKDVELRCDPISGHTALYWYRQSLGQGLEFLIYFQGNSAPDKSGLPSDRFSAERTGGSVSTLTIQRTQQEDSAVYLCASGRRGLIPYNEQFFGPGTRLTVL.

V and J are TRBV4-3 and TRBJ1-2, with 10 nucleotides matching TRBD1. After removal of 4 bases from V and 13 bases from J, the junction contained 9 bases not matched to a gene. This CDR3 is built from 13 residues. Per the germline V gene, CDR1 is LGHNA and CDR2 is YSLEER. This CDR3 is CASSPSGGQGCTF. DNA of the CDR3: TGCGCCAGCAGCCCGTCGGGGGGACAGGGGTGCACCTTC.

The chain combines TRBV9 with TRBJ2-5; TRBD1 matches 8 bases. Trimming cost V 7 bases and J 5 bases; bases outside gene matches: 7. This CDR3 region has 13 residues. CDR1 and CDR2 (germline): SGDLS, YYNGEE. The CDR3 nucleotides are TGTGCCAGCGGTTCAGGGGGCCAGGAGACCCAGTACTTC. This sequence encodes CASGSGGQETQYF.

The chain carries TRBV18 and TRBJ1-1; TRBD1 agrees at 12 bases. Trimming removed 4 bases from V and 2 bases from J; junction bases left unmatched: 5. Germline-derived CDR1 and CDR2 are KGHSH and LQKENI. The CDR3 runs 16 residues. As DNA, the CDR3 is TGTGCCAGCTCACTGGGACAGGGGGCCCGTAACACTGAAGCTTTCTTT. Protein product: CASSLGQGARNTEAFF.

J is TRBJ1-2 and V is TRBV10-3, with D possibly TRBD1 on 5 matching bases. This CDR3 contains 14 residues. Germline V gene sequence: CDR1 ENHRY, CDR2 SYGVKD. Trimming removed 4 bases at V and 3 bases at J, with 12 bases between. CDR3 sequence reads: CAISGLVGDYGYTF. The CDR3 DNA is TGTGCCATCAGTGGGTTGGTAGGGGACTATGGCTACACCTTC.

V gene TRBV7-2 combines with J gene TRBJ2-5; D call uncertain. This CDR3 has 15 residues. Trimming left V 2 bases short and J 1 base short, with 11 bases between. Germline V CDR1 and CDR2: SGHTA, FQGNSA. DNA for the CDR3: TGTGCCAGCAGCTTACTGCCAGGCCCCCAAGAGACCCAGTACTTC. It encodes CASSLLPGPQETQYF.

CDR3 amino acids: CASSPLRVNYGYTF. For the CDR3, the DNA is TGCGCCAGCAGCCCGCTCAGGGTAAACTATGGCTACACCTTC. The rearrangement joins TRBV5-1 to TRBJ1-2; a possible D gene is TRBD1 (5 bases). Trimming shortened V by 4 bases and J by 2 bases, and 12 bases separated the two germline ends. Looked up from germline, CDR1 is SGHRS and CDR2 is YFSETQ. The CDR3 covers 14 residues. The full variable domain, rest sourced from reference TRBV5-1 and TRBJ1-2, is KAGVTQTPRYLIKTRGQQVTLSCSPISGHRSVSWYQQTPGQGLQFLFEYFSETQRNKGNFPGRFSGRQFSNSRSEMNVSTLELGDSALYLCASSPLRVNYGYTFGSGTRLTVV.

This chain connects TRBV18 to TRBJ1-2; 9 bases align to TRBD1. The V gene's germline CDR1 is KGHSH and CDR2 LQKENI. The CDR3 extends over 13 amino acids. V lost 3 bases and J lost 8; bases outside the gene matches: 4. CDR3 residues: CASSPRTGDGYTF. The CDR3 DNA reads TGTGCCAGCTCACCGCGGACAGGGGACGGCTACACCTTC.

The V and J genes are TRBV4-3 and TRBJ2-3, with TRBD1 matching 7 bases. Per the germline V gene, CDR1 is LGHNA and CDR2 is YSLEER. J gave up 0 bases and V 4 bases, and 4 bases lay outside the gene matches. The CDR3 spans 15 residues. CDR3 loop: CASSPGTASTDTQYF. The DNA of the CDR3 is TGCGCCAGCAGCCCCGGGACAGCTAGCACAGATACGCAGTATTTT.